This record looks at one T cell receptor beta chain sequence and its context. At least ten counts were recorded for this clonotype. Which antigen it targets is not known. Per-base quality was not reported, and no clone a single base away is much larger than it. The sample belongs to a study of neurological immune-mediated disorders (dated by TCRdb to the late 2010s). Context from the whole study: Among the approximately 34 multiple sclerosis patients, relapsing-remitting MS accounted for around 31 and secondary progressive MS accounted for 3. Peripheral blood TCR-beta repertoires from HTLV-I-associated myelopathy (HAM/TSP) patients, multiple sclerosis patients and healthy controls were compared by UMI-based sequencing. The approximately 99 TCR-beta libraries included longitudinal samples, technical triplicates and paired sorted CD4+ and CD8+ T-cell subsets alongside PBMC samples. Of the roughly 71 subjects in the cohort, some 15 were HAM/TSP patients, about 35 were multiple sclerosis patients, and some 20 were healthy controls. On the study overall, not on this receptor specifically: No identical CDR3 amino acid sequences were shared among expanded clones across subjects, suggesting private TCR-beta repertoires in all groups. TCR clonal expansion was greatest in HAM/TSP patients and smallest in MS patients, who ranked below even healthy controls. Phylogenetic analysis grouped repertoires from 18 of 34 MS patients into a cluster of related CDR3 sequences, suggesting a possible repertoire-level signature. No clinical or MRI features were associated with the MS cluster, and the authors said that larger cohorts are needed.

cDNA was synthesized by template-switch 5'RACE using a primer with a 10-nucleotide random unique molecular identifier that tagged each TCR transcript. Over 190 million TCR-beta sequences, covering 15-18 subjects, were produced in each sequencing run. Total RNA was extracted with the RNeasy kit. The KAPA Real-time Library Amplification kit was used to amplify TCR-beta VDJ regions with primers for the TCR constant region and the 5'RACE anchor. Sample indexes and Illumina adaptors were added in a first PCR, after which library yield was increased in a second PCR. The roughly 650 bp TCR product was size-selected on a 2% E-gel SizeSelection system after Ampure bead purification. Before pooling, libraries had their quality checked on a Bioanalyzer, their concentration measured with Qubit, and their quantity determined with the Kapa Library Quantification kit. Paired-end 2 x 150 bp sequencing of the libraries was performed on an Illumina HiSeq 2500. To increase sequence diversity, about 25-31% phiX was spiked into each library pool. The authors processed their data as follows. Quality-filtered reads were processed with the UMI-based MiGEC pipeline, which removed over 85% of raw TCR sequences during error correction. VDJ genes were aligned to IMGT germline references, and each clonotype was defined by a unique CDR3 amino acid sequence together with V-J genes. Clonal expansion, Shannon diversity, and CDR3 relatedness (CalcPairwiseDistances, ClusterSamples) were evaluated with VDJtools, and phylogenetic trees were built with CLCbio workbench. Using coefficient-of-variation modelling across technical triplicates, the study counted a clone as expanded if it had at least 8 unique UMIs. TCRdb redid the processing of the public reads, applying fastp at Q25 and MiXCR, and retained in-frame beta chains. CDR3 protein duplicates are merged, each entry listing the most common genes and DNA. What appears here as the V and J calls and clone size reflects TCRdb's work, not the paper's. Present in this sample are over 35,000 distinct CDR3 sequences, more than 2% of which were seen just once. Approximately 2.2% of the sample goes to the ten largest clones.

Libraries from unsorted PBMCs were made from 2 million PBMCs kept in RNAlater at -80 degrees C until RNA extraction. Multiple sclerosis patients were enrolled in a US clinical protocol under which disease progression was evaluated by magnetic resonance imaging. PBMCs were separated from peripheral blood using Ficoll-Hypaque density gradient centrifugation and then cryopreserved in liquid nitrogen. The TCR sequence derives from a man between 45 and 60 years old with multiple sclerosis. The source material was PBMCs.

The CDR3 protein is CASSPSTSGSTDTQYF. The nucleotide sequence is given as TGTGCCAGCAGCCCCTCGACTAGCGGAAGCACAGATACGCAGTATTTT. The receptor chain draws on TRBV3-1 and TRBJ2-3; 9 central bases correspond to TRBD2. Via the germline V gene (reference sequence), CDR1 is LGHDT and CDR2 YNNKEL. The CDR3 runs 16 residues from the cysteine to the phenylalanine. Of the read, only the CDR3 DNA is kept; its 48 bases are in frame from base 1. Unmatched junction bases come to 5, with V trimmed by 4 bases and J by 0 bases.